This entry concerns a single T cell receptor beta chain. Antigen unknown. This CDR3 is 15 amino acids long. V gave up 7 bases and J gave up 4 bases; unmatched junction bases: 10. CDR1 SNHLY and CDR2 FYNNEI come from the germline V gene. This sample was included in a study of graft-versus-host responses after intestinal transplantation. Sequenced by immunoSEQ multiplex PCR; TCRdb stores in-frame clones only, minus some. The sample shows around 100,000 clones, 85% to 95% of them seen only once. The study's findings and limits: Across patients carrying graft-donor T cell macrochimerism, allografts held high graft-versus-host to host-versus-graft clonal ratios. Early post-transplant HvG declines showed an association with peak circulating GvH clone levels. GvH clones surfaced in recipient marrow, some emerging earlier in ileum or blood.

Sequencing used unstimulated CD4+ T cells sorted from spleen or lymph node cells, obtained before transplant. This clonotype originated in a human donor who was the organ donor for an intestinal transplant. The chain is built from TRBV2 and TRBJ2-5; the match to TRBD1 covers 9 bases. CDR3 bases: TGTGCCAGCAATAGGGGGACAGGGTCGGGAGAGACCCAGTACTTC. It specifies CASNRGTGSGETQYF. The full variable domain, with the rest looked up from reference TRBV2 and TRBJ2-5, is EPEVTQTPSHQVTQMGQEVILRCVPISNHLYFYWYRQILGQKVEFLVSFYNNEISEKSEIFDDQFSVERPDGSNFTLKIRSTKLEDSAMYFCASNRGTGSGETQYFGPGTRLLVL.